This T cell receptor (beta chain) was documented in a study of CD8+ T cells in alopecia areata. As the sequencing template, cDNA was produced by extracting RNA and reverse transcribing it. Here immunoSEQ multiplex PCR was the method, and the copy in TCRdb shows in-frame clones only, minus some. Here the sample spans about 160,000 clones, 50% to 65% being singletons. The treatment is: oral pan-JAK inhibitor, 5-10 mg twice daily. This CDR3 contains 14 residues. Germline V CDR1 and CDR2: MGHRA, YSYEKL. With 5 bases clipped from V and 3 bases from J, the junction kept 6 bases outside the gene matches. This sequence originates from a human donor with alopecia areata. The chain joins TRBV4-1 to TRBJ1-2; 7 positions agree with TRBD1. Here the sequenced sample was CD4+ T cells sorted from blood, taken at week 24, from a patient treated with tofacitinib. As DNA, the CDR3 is TGCGCCAGCAGCACACGACAGGGTGACTATGGCTACACCTTC. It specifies CASSTRQGDYGYTF.